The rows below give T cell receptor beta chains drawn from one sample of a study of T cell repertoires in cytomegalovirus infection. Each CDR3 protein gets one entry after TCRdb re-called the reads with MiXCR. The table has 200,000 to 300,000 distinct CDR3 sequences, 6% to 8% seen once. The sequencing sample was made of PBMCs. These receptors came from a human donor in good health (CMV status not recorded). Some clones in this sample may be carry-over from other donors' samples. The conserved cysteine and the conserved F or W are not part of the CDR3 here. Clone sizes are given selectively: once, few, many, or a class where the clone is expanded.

CDR3aa: ASSYPRQGASYEQY
abundance: many
j_gene: TRBJ2-7
v_gene: TRBV6-2/TRBV6-3
len: 14

CDR3aa: ASRPDSYSYNSPLH
abundance: many
j_gene: TRBJ1-6
v_gene: TRBV2
len: 14

CDR3aa: STSTQGNEQY
abundance: many
j_gene: TRBJ2-7
v_gene: TRBV20-1
len: 10

CDR3aa: ASSSPGQGNYGYT
abundance: many
j_gene: TRBJ1-2
v_gene: TRBV27
len: 13

CDR3aa: ASSLEINSPLH
abundance: many
j_gene: TRBJ1-6
v_gene: TRBV7-2
len: 11

CDR3aa: ASSYGQPSTDTQY
abundance: many
j_gene: TRBJ2-3
v_gene: TRBV7-2
len: 13

CDR3aa: SVEDWAGGNEQF
abundance: few
j_gene: TRBJ2-1
v_gene: TRBV29-1
len: 12

CDR3aa: ASSQDPGINTEAF
abundance: many
j_gene: TRBJ1-1
v_gene: TRBV4-3
len: 13

CDR3aa: ASSPEFGTNTGELF
abundance: NA
j_gene: TRBJ2-2
v_gene: TRBV5-1
len: 14

CDR3aa: SASRTGQF
abundance: few
j_gene: TRBJ2-1
v_gene: TRBV20-1
len: 8

CDR3aa: ASSLDPGGMNTEAF
abundance: NA
j_gene: TRBJ1-1
v_gene: TRBV5-1
len: 14